The clone carrying this T cell receptor (beta chain) has ten or more counts. The TCR alpha and TCR beta cDNA libraries, bearing sample barcodes and UMIs, were generated by 5'RACE using constant-segment primers. TCRdb used MiXCR to reprocess the 5' RACE reads, holding one entry per CDR3 protein. This sample carries about 60,000 distinct CDR3 sequences, more than 10% of them seen once, and the ten largest clones take approximately 24%. This sample stems from a study of T-cell memory formation after mild COVID-19. CDR1 and CDR2 from the germline V gene are LGHNA and YNFKEQ. V lost 1 base and J 7 bases, leaving 5 bases between the germline ends. The CDR3 has 12 amino acids.

The gene calls are TRBV4-2 and TRBJ2-1; no reliable D call. Sequenced input: PBMCs or a T cell subset sorted from them (not recorded which). The receptor was derived from a man between 18 and 35 years old who had mild COVID-19 (a few samples of this study predate the infection). Cell type and time point are not known. The CDR3 DNA follows: TGTGCCAGCAGCCAAGGGGTAAATGAGCAGTTCTTC. Translating gives CASSQGVNEQFF.